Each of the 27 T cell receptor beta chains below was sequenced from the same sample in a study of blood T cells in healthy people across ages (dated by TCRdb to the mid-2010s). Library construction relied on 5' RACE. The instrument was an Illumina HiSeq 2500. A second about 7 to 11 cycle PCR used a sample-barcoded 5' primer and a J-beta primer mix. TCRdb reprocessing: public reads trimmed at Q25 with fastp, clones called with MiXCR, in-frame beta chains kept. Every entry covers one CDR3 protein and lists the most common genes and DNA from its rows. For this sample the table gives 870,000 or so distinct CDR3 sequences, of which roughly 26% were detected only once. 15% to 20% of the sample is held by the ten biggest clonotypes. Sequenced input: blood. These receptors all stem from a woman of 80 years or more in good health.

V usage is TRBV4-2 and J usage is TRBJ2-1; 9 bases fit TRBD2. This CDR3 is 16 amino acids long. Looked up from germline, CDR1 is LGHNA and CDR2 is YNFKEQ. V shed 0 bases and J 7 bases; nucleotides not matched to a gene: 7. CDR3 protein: CASSQEEAGGGNEQFF. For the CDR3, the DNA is TGTGCCAGCAGCCAAGAAGAAGCGGGGGGCGGGAATGAGCAGTTCTTC.

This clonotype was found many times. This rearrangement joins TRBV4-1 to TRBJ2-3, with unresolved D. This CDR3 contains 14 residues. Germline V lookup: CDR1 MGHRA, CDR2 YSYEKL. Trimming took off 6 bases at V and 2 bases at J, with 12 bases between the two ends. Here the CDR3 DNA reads TGCGCCAGCAGGGCTACTTCCACCACAGATACGCAGTATTTT. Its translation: CASRATSTTDTQYF.

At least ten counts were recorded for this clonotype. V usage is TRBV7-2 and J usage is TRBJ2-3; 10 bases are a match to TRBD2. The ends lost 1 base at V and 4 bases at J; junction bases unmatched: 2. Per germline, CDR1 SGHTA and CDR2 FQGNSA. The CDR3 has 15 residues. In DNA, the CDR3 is TGTGCCAGCAGCTTAGGGGGACTAGCGTCAGATACGCAGTATTTT. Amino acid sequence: CASSLGGLASDTQYF.

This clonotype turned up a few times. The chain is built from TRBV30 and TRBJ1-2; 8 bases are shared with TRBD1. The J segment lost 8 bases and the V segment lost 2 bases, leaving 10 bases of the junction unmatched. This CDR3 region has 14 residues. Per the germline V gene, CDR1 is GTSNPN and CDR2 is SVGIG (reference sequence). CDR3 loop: CAWSFTPTGEGYTF. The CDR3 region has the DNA TGTGCCTGGAGTTTTACCCCGACAGGGGAAGGCTACACCTTC. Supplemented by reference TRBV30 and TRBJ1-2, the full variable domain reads SQTIHQWPATLVQPVGSPLSLECTVEGTSNPNLYWYRQAAGRGLQLLFYSVGIGQISSEVPQNLSASRPQDRQFILSSKKLLLSDSGFYLCAWSFTPTGEGYTFGSGTRLTVV.

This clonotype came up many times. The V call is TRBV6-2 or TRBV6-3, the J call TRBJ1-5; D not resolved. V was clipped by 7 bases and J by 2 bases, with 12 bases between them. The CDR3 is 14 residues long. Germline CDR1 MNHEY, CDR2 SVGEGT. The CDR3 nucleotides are TGTGCCAGCATGACGGGCTCGGGCAATCAGCCCCAGCATTTT. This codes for CASMTGSGNQPQHF.

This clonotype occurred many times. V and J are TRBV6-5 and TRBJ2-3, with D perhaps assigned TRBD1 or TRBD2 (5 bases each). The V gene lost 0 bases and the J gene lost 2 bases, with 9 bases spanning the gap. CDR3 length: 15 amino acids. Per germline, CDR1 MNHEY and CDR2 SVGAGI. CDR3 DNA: TGTGCCAGCAGTTACTCTAGGGGAGTCACAGATACGCAGTATTTT. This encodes CASSYSRGVTDTQYF.

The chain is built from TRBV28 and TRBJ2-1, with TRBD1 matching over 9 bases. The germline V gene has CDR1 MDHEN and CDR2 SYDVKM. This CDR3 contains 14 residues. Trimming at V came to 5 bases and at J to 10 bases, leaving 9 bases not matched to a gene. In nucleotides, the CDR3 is TGTGCCAGCAGTGTCCCGGGACAGGGCTACGAGCAGTTCTTC. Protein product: CASSVPGQGYEQFF.

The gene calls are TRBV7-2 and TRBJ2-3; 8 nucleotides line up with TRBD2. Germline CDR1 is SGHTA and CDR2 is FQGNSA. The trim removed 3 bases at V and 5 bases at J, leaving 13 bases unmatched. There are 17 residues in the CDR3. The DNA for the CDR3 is TGTGCCAGCAGCTTGCGGCTCCCAGCGGGAGACGTAGATACGCAGTATTTT. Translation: CASSLRLPAGDVDTQYF.

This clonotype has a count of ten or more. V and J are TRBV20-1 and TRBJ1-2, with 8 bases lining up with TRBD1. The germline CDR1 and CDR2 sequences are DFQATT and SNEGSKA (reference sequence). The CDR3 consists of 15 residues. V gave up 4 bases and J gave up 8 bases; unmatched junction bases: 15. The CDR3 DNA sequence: TGCAGTGCTATTATCTTTGGACAGGGCCCGGCCGGCTACACCTTC. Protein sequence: CSAIIFGQGPAGYTF.

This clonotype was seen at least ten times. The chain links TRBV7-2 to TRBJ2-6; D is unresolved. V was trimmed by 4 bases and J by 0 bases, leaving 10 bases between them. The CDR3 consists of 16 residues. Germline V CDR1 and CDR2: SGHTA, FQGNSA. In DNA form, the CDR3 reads TGTGCCAGCAGCTCCTCTTGGAACTCTGGGGCCAACGTCCTGACTTTC. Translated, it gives CASSSSWNSGANVLTF. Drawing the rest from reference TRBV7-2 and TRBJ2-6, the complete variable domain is GAGVSQSPSNKVTEKGKDVELRCDPISGHTALYWYRQSLGQGLEFLIYFQGNSAPDKSGLPSDRFSAERTGGSVSTLTIQRTQQEDSAVYLCASSSSWNSGANVLTFGAGSRLTVL.

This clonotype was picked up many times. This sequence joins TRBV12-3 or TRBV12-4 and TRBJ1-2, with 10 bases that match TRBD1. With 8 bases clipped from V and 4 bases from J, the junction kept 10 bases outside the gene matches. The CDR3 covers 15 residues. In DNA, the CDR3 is TGTGCCAGCCTCTCGACCGGGACAGGGGCCTATGGCTACACCTTC. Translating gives CASLSTGTGAYGYTF.

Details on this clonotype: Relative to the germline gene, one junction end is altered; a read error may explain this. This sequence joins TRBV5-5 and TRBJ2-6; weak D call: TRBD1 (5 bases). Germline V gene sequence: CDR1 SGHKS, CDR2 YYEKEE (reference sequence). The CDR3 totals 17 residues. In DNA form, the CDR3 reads TGTGCCAGCAGCGCAATCACACAGAACTCTGGGGCCAACGTCCGGACTTTC. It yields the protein CASSAITQNSGANVRTF. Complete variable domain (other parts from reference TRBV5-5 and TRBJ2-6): DAGVTQSPTHLIKTRGQQVTLRCSPISGHKSVSWYQQVLGQGPQFIFQYYEKEERGRGNFPDRFSARQFPNYSSELNVNALLLGDSALYLCASSAITQNSGANVRTFGAGSRLTVL.

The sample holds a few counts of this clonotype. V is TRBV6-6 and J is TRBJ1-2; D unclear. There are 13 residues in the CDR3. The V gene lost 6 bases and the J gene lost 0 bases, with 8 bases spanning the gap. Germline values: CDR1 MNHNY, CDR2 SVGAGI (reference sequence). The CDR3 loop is CASRLSANYGYTF. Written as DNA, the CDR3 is TGTGCCAGCAGGCTCAGCGCTAACTATGGCTACACCTTC.

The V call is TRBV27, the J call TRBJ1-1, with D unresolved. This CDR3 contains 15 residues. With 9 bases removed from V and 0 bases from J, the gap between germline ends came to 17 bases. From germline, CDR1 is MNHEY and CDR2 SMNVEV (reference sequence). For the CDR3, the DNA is TGTGCCAGTCGTGGTACACCTATTATGAACACTGAAGCTTTCTTT. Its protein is CASRGTPIMNTEAFF.

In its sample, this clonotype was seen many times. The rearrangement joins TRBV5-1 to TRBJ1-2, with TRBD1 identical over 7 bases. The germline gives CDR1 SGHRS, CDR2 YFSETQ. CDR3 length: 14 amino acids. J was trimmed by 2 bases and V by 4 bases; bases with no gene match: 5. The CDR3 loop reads CASSQMTGNYGYTF. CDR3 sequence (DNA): TGCGCCAGCAGCCAAATGACAGGGAACTATGGCTACACCTTC. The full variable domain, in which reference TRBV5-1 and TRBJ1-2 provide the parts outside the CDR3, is KAGVTQTPRYLIKTRGQQVTLSCSPISGHRSVSWYQQTPGQGLQFLFEYFSETQRNKGNFPGRFSGRQFSNSRSEMNVSTLELGDSALYLCASSQMTGNYGYTFGSGTRLTVV.

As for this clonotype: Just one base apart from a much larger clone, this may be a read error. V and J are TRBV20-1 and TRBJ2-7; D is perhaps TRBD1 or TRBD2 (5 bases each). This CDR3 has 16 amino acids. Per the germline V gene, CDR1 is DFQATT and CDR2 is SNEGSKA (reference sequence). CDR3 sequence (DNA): TGCAGTACTAGAGATCGGGCGGCAGGGACCTCCTACGAGCAGTACTTC. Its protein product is CSTRDRAAGTSYEQYF.

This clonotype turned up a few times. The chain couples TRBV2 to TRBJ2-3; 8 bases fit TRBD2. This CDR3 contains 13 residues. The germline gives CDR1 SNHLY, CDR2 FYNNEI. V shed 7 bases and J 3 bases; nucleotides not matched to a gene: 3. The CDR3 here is CASTGTSTDTQYF. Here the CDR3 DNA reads TGTGCCAGCACTGGGACTAGTACAGATACGCAGTATTTT.

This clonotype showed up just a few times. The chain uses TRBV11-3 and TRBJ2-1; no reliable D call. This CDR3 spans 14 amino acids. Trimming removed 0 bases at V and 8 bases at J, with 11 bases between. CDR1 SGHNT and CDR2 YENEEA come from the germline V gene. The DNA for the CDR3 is TGTGCCAGCAGCTTAGATCTAACGCACTATGAGCAGTTCTTC. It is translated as CASSLDLTHYEQFF. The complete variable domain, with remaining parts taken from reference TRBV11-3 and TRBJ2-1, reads EAGVVQSPRYKIIEKKQPVAFWCNPISGHNTLYWYLQNLGQGPELLIRYENEEAVDDSQLPKDRFSAERLKGVDSTLKIQPAELGDSAVYLCASSLDLTHYEQFFGPGTRLTVL.

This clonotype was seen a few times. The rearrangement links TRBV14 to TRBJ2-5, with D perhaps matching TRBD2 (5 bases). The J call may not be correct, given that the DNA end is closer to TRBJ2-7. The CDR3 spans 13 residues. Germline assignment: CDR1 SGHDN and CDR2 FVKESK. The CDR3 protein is CASSQGAAGEQYF. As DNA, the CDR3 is TGTGCCAGCAGCCAAGGAGCGGCGGGCGAGCAGTACTTC.

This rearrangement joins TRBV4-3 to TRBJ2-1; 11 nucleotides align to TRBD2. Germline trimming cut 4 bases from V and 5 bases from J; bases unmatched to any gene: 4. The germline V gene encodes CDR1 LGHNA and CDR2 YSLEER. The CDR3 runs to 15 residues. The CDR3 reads CASSPLAGAHNEQFF. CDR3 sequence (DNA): TGCGCCAGCAGCCCACTAGCGGGGGCCCACAATGAGCAGTTCTTC.

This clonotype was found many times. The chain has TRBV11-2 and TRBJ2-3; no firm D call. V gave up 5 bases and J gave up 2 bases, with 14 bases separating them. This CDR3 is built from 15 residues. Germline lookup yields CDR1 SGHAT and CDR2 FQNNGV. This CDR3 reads CASSPLGTNTDTQYF. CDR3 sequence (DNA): TGTGCCAGCAGCCCCCTCGGTACGAACACAGATACGCAGTATTTT.

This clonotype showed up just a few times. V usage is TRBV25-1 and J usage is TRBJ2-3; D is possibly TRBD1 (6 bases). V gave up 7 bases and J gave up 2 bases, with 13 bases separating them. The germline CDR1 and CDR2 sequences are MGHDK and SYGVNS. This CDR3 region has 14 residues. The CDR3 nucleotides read TGTGCCAGCATACCCGGACAGCACACAGATACGCAGTATTTT. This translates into CASIPGQHTDTQYF.

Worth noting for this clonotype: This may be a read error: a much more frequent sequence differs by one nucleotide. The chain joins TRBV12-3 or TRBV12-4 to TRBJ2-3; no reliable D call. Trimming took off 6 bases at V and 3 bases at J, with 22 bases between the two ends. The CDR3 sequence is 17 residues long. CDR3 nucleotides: TGTGCCAGCAGAGACAACGCTCGTAAAGCTAGAACAGATACGCAGTATTTT. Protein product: CASRDNARKARTDTQYF.

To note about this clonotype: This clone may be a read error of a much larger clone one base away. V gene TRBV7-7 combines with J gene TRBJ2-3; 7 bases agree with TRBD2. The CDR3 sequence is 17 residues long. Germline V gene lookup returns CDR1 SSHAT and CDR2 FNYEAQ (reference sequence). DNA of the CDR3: TGTGCCAACAGCCACAGGCCGGCCCTAGCGGATCCAGATACGCAGTATTTT. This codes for CANSHRPALADPDTQYF.

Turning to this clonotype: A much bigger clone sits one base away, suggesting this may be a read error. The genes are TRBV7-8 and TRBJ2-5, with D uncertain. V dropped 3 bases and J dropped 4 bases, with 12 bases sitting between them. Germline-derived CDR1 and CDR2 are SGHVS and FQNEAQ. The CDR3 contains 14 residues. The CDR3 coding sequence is TGTGCCAGCAGCTTGAGCCTAACGCCAGAGACCCAGTACTTC. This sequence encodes CASSLSLTPETQYF.

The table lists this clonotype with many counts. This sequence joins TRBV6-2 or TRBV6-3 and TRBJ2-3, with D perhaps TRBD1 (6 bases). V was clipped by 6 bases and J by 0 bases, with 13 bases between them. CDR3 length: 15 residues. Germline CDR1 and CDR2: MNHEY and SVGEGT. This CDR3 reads CASRPGQLSTDTQYF. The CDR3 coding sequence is TGTGCCAGCAGACCCGGACAGTTAAGCACAGATACGCAGTATTTT.

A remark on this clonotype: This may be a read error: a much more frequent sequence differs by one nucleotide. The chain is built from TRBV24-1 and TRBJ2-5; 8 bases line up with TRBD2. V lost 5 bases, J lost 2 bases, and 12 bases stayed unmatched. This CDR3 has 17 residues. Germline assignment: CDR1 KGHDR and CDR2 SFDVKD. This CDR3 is CATSGAGWRGDQETQYF. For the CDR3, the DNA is TGTGCCACCAGTGGTGCCGGGTGGCGGGGGGATCAAGAGACCCAGTACTTC.